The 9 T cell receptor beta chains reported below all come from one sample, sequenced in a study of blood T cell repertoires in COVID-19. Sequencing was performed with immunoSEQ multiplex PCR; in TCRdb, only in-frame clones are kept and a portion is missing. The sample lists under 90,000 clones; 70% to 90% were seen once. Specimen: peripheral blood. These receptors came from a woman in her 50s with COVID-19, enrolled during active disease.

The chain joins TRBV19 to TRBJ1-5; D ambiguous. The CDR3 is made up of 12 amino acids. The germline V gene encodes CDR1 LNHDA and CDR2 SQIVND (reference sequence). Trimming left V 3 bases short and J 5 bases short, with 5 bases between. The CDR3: CASSIIDQPQHF. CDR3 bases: TGTGCCAGTAGTATTATAGATCAGCCCCAGCATTTT.

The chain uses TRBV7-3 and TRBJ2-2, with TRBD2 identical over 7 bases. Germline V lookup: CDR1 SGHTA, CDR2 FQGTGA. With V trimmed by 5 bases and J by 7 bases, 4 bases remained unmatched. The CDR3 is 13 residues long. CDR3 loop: CASSQTSIGELFF. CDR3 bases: TGTGCCAGCAGCCAGACTAGCATCGGGGAGCTGTTTTTT.

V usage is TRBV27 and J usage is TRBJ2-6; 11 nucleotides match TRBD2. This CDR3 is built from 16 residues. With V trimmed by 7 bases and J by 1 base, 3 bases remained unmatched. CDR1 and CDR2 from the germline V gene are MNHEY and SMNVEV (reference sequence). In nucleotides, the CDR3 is TGTGCCAGCAAACTAGCGGGAGTTTCTGGGGCCAACGTCCTGACTTTC. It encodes CASKLAGVSGANVLTF.

CDR3 in DNA: TGTGCCAGCAGCCATGGGGGACTAGAGACCCAGTACTTC. Its protein product is CASSHGGLETQYF. V usage is TRBV7-9 and J usage is TRBJ2-5; the D gene is possibly TRBD2 (6 bases). The CDR3 totals 13 residues. Germline V CDR1 and CDR2: SEHNR, FQNEAQ (reference sequence). The V gene lost 5 bases and the J gene lost 4 bases, with 11 bases spanning the gap.

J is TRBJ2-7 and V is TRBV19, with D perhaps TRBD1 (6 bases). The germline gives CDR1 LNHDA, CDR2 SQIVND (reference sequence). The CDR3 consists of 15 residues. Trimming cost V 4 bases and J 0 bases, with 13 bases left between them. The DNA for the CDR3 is TGTGCCAGTAGTACCTCAGGGGACGTCTCCTACGAGCAGTACTTC. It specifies CASSTSGDVSYEQYF. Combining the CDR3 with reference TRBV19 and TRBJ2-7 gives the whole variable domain DGGITQSPKYLFRKEGQNVTLSCEQNLNHDAMYWYRQDPGQGLRLIYYSQIVNDFQKGDIAEGYSVSREKKESFPLTVTSAQKNPTAFYLCASSTSGDVSYEQYFGPGTRLTVT.

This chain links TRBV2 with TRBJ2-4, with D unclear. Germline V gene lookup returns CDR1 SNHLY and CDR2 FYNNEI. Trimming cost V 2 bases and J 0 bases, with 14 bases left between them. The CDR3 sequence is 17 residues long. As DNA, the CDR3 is TGTGCCAGCAGTGAATCATCAATCGAACTAGCCAAAAACATTCAGTACTTC. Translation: CASSESSIELAKNIQYF.

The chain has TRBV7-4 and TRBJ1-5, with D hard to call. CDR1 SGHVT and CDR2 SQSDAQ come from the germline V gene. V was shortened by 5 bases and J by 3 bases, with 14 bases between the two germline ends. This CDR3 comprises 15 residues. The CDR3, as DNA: TGTGCCAGCAGCCGGCACAGCTCTCCCAATCAGCCCCAGCATTTT. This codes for CASSRHSSPNQPQHF. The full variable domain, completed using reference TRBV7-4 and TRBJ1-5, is GAGVSQSPRYKVAKRGRDVALRCDSISGHVTLYWYRQTLGQGSEVLTYSQSDAQRDKSGRPSGRFSAERPERSVSTLKIQRTEQGDSAVYLCASSRHSSPNQPQHFGDGTRLSIL.

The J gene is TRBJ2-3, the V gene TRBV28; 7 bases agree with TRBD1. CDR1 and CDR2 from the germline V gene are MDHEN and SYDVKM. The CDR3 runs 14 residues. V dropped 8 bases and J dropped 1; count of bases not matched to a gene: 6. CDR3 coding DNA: TGTGCCAGCGAAGGGGGCTACGGCACAGATACGCAGTATTTT. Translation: CASEGGYGTDTQYF.

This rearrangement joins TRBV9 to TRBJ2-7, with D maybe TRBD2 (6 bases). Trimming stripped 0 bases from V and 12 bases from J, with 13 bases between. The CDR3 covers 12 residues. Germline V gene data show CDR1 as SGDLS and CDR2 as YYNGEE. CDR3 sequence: CASSVAGGPLYF. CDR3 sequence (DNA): TGTGCCAGCAGCGTAGCCGGAGGGCCCTTGTACTTC.